This paragraph reports one T cell receptor delta chain. A far larger clone is only one base removed, so a read error is likely. Other DNA sequences within the sample encode an identical CDR3. This sample is part of a study of γδ T cells in repeated Plasmodium falciparum infection. Across the study: Samples were taken at baseline, before some infections, and 21 days after each.

Sequencing covered both gamma and delta TCR chains per sample. TCRdb re-analyzed the multiplex PCR reads via CATT. Of 90,000 or so delta-chain clones in the sample, approximately 0.96% are singletons; the top ten hold 9% to 10%. The specimen sequenced was gamma-delta T cells from blood. This TCR derives from a pool of human donors (malaria-infected and uninfected, not separated).

The CDR3 coding sequence is TGTGCTCTTGGGGTATTCCTACTTGGAACTGGGGGATACAGAAATAAACTCATCTTT. Translation: CALGVFLLGTGGYRNKLIF. This sequence joins TRDV1 and TRDJ1, with 12 bases identical to TRDD3. Germline matching of the DNA provided the J gene here, since TCRdb leaves it blank. CDR1 is TSWWSYY and CDR2 is QGS in the germline V gene. Trimming cost V 4 bases and J 6 bases; bases outside gene matches: 18. The CDR3 loop spans 19 amino acids.